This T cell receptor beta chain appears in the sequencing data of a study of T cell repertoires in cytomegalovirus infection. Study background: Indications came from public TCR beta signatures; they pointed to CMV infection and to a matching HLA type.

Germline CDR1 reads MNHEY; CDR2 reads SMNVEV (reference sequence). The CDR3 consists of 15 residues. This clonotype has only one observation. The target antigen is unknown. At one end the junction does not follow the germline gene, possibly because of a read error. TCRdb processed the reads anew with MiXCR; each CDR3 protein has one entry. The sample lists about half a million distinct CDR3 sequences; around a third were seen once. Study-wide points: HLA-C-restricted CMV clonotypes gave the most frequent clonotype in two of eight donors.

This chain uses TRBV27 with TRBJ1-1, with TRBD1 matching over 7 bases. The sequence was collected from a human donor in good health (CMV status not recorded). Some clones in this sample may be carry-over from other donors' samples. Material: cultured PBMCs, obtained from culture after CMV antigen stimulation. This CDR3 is CASSQATGWGVEASF. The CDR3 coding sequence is TGTGCCAGCAGTCAAGCGACAGGGTGGGGTGTAGAAGCTTCCTTT.